This T cell receptor beta chain was found in a study of T cell repertoires in cytomegalovirus infection. Study information: As its CMV epitopes, the study selected recently identified HLA-C-restricted and well-studied HLA-B-restricted targets. Public TCR beta signatures indicated both CMV infection and matching HLA type. Study-wide results and limits: There were HLA-C-restricted CMV-specific TCR beta clonotypes dominating the ex vivo response.

Germline CDR1 ENHRY, CDR2 SYGVKD. The V end lost 7 bases, the J end lost 1 base, and 19 bases lay between the germline ends. The CDR3 totals 17 residues. TCRdb used MiXCR to reprocess the reads, holding one entry per CDR3 protein. In the table there are approximately 260,000 distinct CDR3 sequences, 22% of which are singletons. This clonotype was detected many times. The antigen is unknown. The chain joins TRBV10-3 to TRBJ2-2; a weak D match, TRBD2 (5 bases). The starting material was cultured PBMCs, obtained from culture after CMV antigen stimulation. This clonotype was sampled from a human donor in good health (CMV status not recorded). Some clones in this sample may be carry-over from other donors' samples. The DNA for the CDR3 is TGTGCCATCACCCCGGCCGTCGGACGGGAGAACACCGGGGAGCTGTTTTTT. It codes for CAITPAVGRENTGELFF.